These 23 T cell receptor beta chains were all obtained from the same sample, sequenced in a study of T cell repertoires in cytomegalovirus infection. Antigens for these TCRs are unknown. TCRdb fed the reads into MiXCR, producing one record per CDR3 protein. The sample records 350,000 to 400,000 distinct CDR3 sequences, about 35% being singletons. The source was cultured PBMCs, collected from culture after CMV antigen stimulation. The receptors here all came from a human donor in good health (CMV status not recorded). Some clones in this sample may be carry-over from other donors' samples.

This chain joins TRBV19 and TRBJ2-1, with TRBD2 matching over 12 bases. The CDR3 contains 15 residues. Looked up from germline, CDR1 is LNHDA and CDR2 is SQIVND (reference sequence). V shed 5 bases and J 14 bases; nucleotides not matched to a gene: 13. CDR3 in DNA: TGTGCCAGTAGTCCTAGCTGGACTAGCGGGACTGGAAAGTTCTTC. Amino acid sequence: CASSPSWTSGTGKFF.

The rearrangement joins TRBV4-3 to TRBJ2-7, with TRBD2 as a possible D gene (5 bases). Germline assignment: CDR1 LGHNA and CDR2 YSLEER. V dropped 3 bases and J dropped 5 bases, with 17 bases sitting between them. The CDR3 sequence is 15 residues long. DNA for the CDR3: TGCGCCAGCAGCCAGTTGGACTTAGACGCCCACGAGCAGTACGTC. Protein: CASSQLDLDAHEQYV.

Only a few counts were recorded for this clonotype. The rearrangement uses TRBV12-3 or TRBV12-4 and TRBJ2-1, with 11 bases identical to TRBD1. CDR3 length equals 16 residues. V gave up 3 bases and J gave up 6 bases; unmatched junction bases: 7. The CDR3 nucleotides read TGTGCCAGCAGTTTGTTGGACAGGGGGCGGATCAATGAGCAGTTCTTC. Protein: CASSLLDRGRINEQFF.

The chain is built from TRBV12-3 or TRBV12-4 and TRBJ2-2; 7 nucleotides agree with TRBD1. Germline trimming cut 3 bases from V and 8 bases from J; bases unmatched to any gene: 3. The length of the CDR3 is 13 residues. Here the CDR3 DNA reads TGTGCCAGCAGTTTGACAGGGCCGGGGGAGCTGTTTTTT. Its translation is CASSLTGPGELFF.

Only a few counts were recorded for this clonotype. V usage is TRBV20-1 and J usage is TRBJ1-1; D gene uncertain. V was pared by 1 base and J by 5 bases, with 20 bases between. The CDR3 has 16 residues. CDR1 is DFQATT, CDR2 SNEGSKA, per germline (reference sequence). The DNA of the CDR3 is TGCAGTGCTAGAGGTAATGCCGGCAGGTTGACAACTGAAGCTTTCTTT. This gives the protein CSARGNAGRLTTEAFF.

The chain recombines TRBV10-3 with TRBJ1-1; 8 bases agree with TRBD1. The CDR3 extends over 16 amino acids. Germline loops: CDR1 ENHRY, CDR2 SYGVKD. With V trimmed by 3 bases and J by 5 bases, 11 bases remained unmatched. CDR3 in DNA: TGTGCCATCAGTGAAAGGCAGGGGGCGTTTGGGACTGAAGCTTTCTTT. Its translation: CAISERQGAFGTEAFF.

This CDR3 reads CASSSHNTESAEAFF. The CDR3 DNA follows: TGTGCCAGCAGTTCTCACAACACAGAGTCAGCTGAAGCTTTCTTT. The V gene is TRBV6-2 or TRBV6-3, the J gene TRBJ1-1; D is ambiguous. Deletions cut 4 bases from V and 6 bases from J, with 18 bases between. The CDR3 sequence is 15 residues long. Germline loops: CDR1 MNHEY, CDR2 SVGEGT.

This clonotype has just a few counts. The V gene is TRBV28, the J gene TRBJ2-5; D not resolved. V was shortened by 7 bases and J by 9 bases, with 21 bases between the two germline ends. The length of the CDR3 is 14 residues. Germline CDR1 MDHEN, CDR2 SYDVKM. The CDR3 spells CASTSSDRFGAQYF. The CDR3 DNA sequence: TGTGCCAGCACCTCATCGGACCGGTTTGGGGCCCAGTACTTC.

This clonotype was counted only a few times. J is TRBJ2-1 and V is TRBV24-1; weak D call: TRBD2 (5 bases). The germline V gene has CDR1 KGHDR and CDR2 SFDVKD. The CDR3 loop spans 14 amino acids. V shed 5 bases and J shed 8 bases, with 15 bases lying between them. The CDR3 sequence is CATSALRGKDEQFF. The CDR3 region has the DNA TGTGCCACCAGTGCCCTCCGAGGGAAGGATGAGCAGTTCTTC.

This clonotype was found a few times. The J gene is TRBJ1-5, the V gene TRBV12-3 or TRBV12-4; unclear D gene. Trimming cost V 5 bases and J 4 bases, with 12 bases left between them. The CDR3 spans 14 residues. CDR3: CASSPRARNQPQHF. CDR3 bases: TGTGCCAGCAGTCCCCGAGCGCGTAATCAGCCCCAGCATTTT.

The sample holds a few counts of this clonotype. This chain uses TRBV7-8 with TRBJ2-1, with TRBD2 as a possible D gene (5 bases). CDR1 is SGHVS, CDR2 FQNEAQ, per germline. This CDR3 spans 14 amino acids. With 0 bases removed from V and 9 bases from J, the gap between germline ends came to 12 bases. CDR3 sequence reads: CASSLAGRTSEQFF. As DNA, the CDR3 is TGTGCCAGCAGCTTAGCAGGACGGACTTCTGAGCAGTTCTTC.

This clonotype has only a few counts. DNA of the CDR3: TGTGCCAGCAGCGCTACGGGACTAGCGGATGAGAATGAGCAGTTCTTC. This encodes CASSATGLADENEQFF. The chain is built from TRBV7-6 and TRBJ2-1; 11 bases are shared with TRBD2. The length of the CDR3 is 16 residues. V shed 5 bases and J 7 bases; nucleotides not matched to a gene: 10. Germline V gene sequence: CDR1 SGHVS, CDR2 FNYEAQ.

This clonotype has a handful of counts. V gene TRBV10-3 combines with J gene TRBJ2-3, with D perhaps TRBD1 or TRBD2 (6 bases each). Trimming shortened V by 3 bases and J by 4 bases, and 14 bases separated the two germline ends. The CDR3 spans 15 residues. Germline values: CDR1 ENHRY, CDR2 SYGVKD. This chain's CDR3 is CAISDPGAGADTQYF. CDR3 bases: TGTGCCATCAGTGATCCGGGGGCGGGCGCAGATACGCAGTATTTT.

The chain is built from TRBV6-1 and TRBJ2-1; TRBD2 aligns across 11 bases. This CDR3 region has 16 residues. Germline-derived CDR1 and CDR2 are MNHNS and SASEGT. The V segment lost 2 bases and the J segment 6 bases; nucleotides outside the gene matches: 6. The CDR3, as DNA: TGTGCCAGCAGTGAAAGGTGGACTAGCGGGTCCAATGAGCAGTTCTTC. Amino acid sequence: CASSERWTSGSNEQFF.

This clonotype came up a few times. The J gene is TRBJ2-4, the V gene TRBV7-9; 8 bases are shared with TRBD1. CDR1 SEHNR and CDR2 FQNEAQ come from the germline V gene (reference sequence). Unmatched junction bases numbered 7, after V lost 5 bases and J lost 16 bases. The CDR3 is made up of 11 amino acids. CDR3 in DNA: TGTGCCAGCAGCGCAGGACAGGGTTATTACTTC. Its translation is CASSAGQGYYF.

V and J are TRBV5-1 and TRBJ1-4, with 7 bases aligning to TRBD1. CDR1 and CDR2 from the germline V gene are SGHRS and YFSETQ. This CDR3 region has 15 residues. The junction had 4 bases not matched to a gene; V was cut back by 1 base and J by 4 bases. The CDR3 DNA follows: TGCGCCAGCAGCTTGCAGGGACAGAGTAATGAAAAACTGTTTTTT. This translates into CASSLQGQSNEKLFF.

In this sample, this clonotype turned up a few times. This chain links TRBV7-2 with TRBJ1-2; D is ambiguous. Trimming stripped 5 bases from V and 2 bases from J, with 6 bases between. Germline-derived CDR1 and CDR2 are SGHTA and FQGNSA. There are 12 residues in the CDR3. DNA for the CDR3: TGTGCCAGCAGCGAAGACAACTATGGCTACACCTTC. This translates into CASSEDNYGYTF.

V gene TRBV24-1 combines with J gene TRBJ2-3; a possible D gene is TRBD2 (6 bases). The CDR3 extends over 14 amino acids. V lost 4 bases and J lost 0, with 7 bases in between. Germline V lookup: CDR1 KGHDR, CDR2 SFDVKD. This chain's CDR3 is CATSDRGSTDTQYF. Here the CDR3 DNA reads TGTGCCACCAGTGACCGGGGGAGCACAGATACGCAGTATTTT.

In its sample, this clonotype was seen many times. The V gene is TRBV7-2, the J gene TRBJ2-5, with 7 positions matching TRBD1. The junction had 11 bases not matched to a gene; V was cut back by 2 bases and J by 5 bases. Germline CDR1 reads SGHTA; CDR2 reads FQGNSA. The CDR3 runs 16 residues. The CDR3 protein is CASSLSGTVMGETQYF. The CDR3 DNA reads as TGTGCCAGCAGCTTATCGGGGACAGTCATGGGGGAGACCCAGTACTTC.

This clonotype was counted between two and nine times. Written as DNA, the CDR3 is TGTGCCAGCAGCTTAGCGCTACATACTGGGGCCAACGTCCTGACTTTC. Translated: CASSLALHTGANVLTF. The rearrangement links TRBV7-9 to TRBJ2-6; D not resolved. There are 16 residues in the CDR3. The germline CDR1 and CDR2 sequences are SEHNR and FQNEAQ (reference sequence). Trimming pared 0 bases from V and 2 bases from J, leaving 8 bases between.

This rearrangement joins TRBV4-1 to TRBJ1-1; D perhaps matches TRBD1 (5 bases). This CDR3 comprises 14 residues. V lost 1 base and J lost 2, with 8 bases in between. The V gene's germline CDR1 is MGHRA and CDR2 YSYEKL. The DNA of the CDR3 is TGCGCCAGCAGCCAAGGACAGAGTAACACTGAAGCTTTCTTT. Its protein is CASSQGQSNTEAFF.

This clonotype was counted a few times. This chain connects TRBV27 to TRBJ2-7, with 7 bases identical to TRBD2. Losses at the gene ends were 5 bases for V and 3 bases for J; bases not matched to a gene: 10. CDR1 MNHEY and CDR2 SMNVEV come from the germline V gene (reference sequence). This CDR3 comprises 15 residues. CDR3 sequence: CASSPPGGSIYEQYF. The CDR3 nucleotides read TGTGCCAGCAGTCCCCCGGGCGGGAGTATCTACGAGCAGTACTTC.

The chain employs TRBV12-3 or TRBV12-4 and TRBJ1-1; D unresolved. Between the trimmed V and J ends, which lost 11 bases and 3 bases, there was a span of 10 bases. The CDR3 totals 11 residues. The CDR3 loop is CALRRDTEAFF. The CDR3, as DNA: TGTGCCCTTCGGAGGGACACTGAAGCTTTCTTT.